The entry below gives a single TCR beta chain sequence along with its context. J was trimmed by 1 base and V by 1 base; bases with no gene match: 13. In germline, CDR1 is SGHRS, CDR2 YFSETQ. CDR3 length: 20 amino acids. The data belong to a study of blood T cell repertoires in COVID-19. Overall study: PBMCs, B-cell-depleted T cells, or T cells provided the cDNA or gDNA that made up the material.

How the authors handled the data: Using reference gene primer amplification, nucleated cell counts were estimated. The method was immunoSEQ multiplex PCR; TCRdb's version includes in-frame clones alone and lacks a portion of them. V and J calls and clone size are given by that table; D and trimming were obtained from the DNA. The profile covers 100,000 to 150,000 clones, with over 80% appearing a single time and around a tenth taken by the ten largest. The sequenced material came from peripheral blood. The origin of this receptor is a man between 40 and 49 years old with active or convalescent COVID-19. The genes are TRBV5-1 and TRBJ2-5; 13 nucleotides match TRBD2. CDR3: CASSLPNFTSGGVLQETQYF. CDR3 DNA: TGCGCCAGCAGCTTGCCGAACTTTACTAGCGGGGGGGTACTCCAAGAGACCCAGTACTTC.